Sequencing of this T cell receptor beta chain was carried out in a study of blood T cell repertoires in COVID-19. In the study overall: The United States, Italy and Spain provided the acute and convalescent COVID-19 samples. Nucleic acid was either cDNA or gDNA, and it came from T cells, B-cell-depleted T cells, or PBMCs.

Sequencing used immunoSEQ multiplex PCR; TCRdb keeps in-frame clones, though not all of them. The sample gives tens of thousands of clones, roughly nine tenths of which show up once; about 48% is in the top ten. The TCR sequence derives from a human donor with acute or convalescent COVID-19. The donor label of this sample is uncertain. The sample comprised peripheral blood.

CDR3 coding DNA: TGTGCCAGCAGTGGCGGGGGGGTTACTGAAGCTTTCTTT. Its translation is CASSGGGVTEAFF. The chain employs TRBV27 and TRBJ1-1, with D maybe TRBD1 (5 bases). Trimming pared 5 bases from V and 5 bases from J, leaving 12 bases between. Germline V gene data show CDR1 as MNHEY and CDR2 as SMNVEV (reference sequence). The CDR3 totals 13 residues.